The 18 T cell receptor beta chains below were found in one sample sequenced in a study of blood T cell repertoires in COVID-19. TCRdb's copy holds only in-frame clones and misses some; the assay was immunoSEQ multiplex PCR. The sample lists approximately 210,000 clones, approximately 84% occurring once. Material: peripheral blood. Receptor source: a woman aged 45-65 years with active or convalescent COVID-19.

The chain joins TRBV29-1 to TRBJ2-1; TRBD2 matches at 7 bases. The germline V gene encodes CDR1 SQVTM and CDR2 ANQGSEA. The length of the CDR3 is 14 residues. V shed 4 bases and J 4 bases; nucleotides not matched to a gene: 7. CDR3 in amino acids: CSVVLAETYNEQFF. CDR3 in DNA: TGCAGCGTTGTCCTAGCGGAAACTTACAATGAGCAGTTCTTC.

The chain recombines TRBV7-8 with TRBJ1-2; weak D call: TRBD1 (5 bases). Trimming pared 5 bases from V and 6 bases from J, leaving 25 bases between. The CDR3 has 17 amino acids. Germline V gives CDR1 SGHVS, CDR2 FQNEAQ. CDR3 DNA sequence: TGTGCCAGCAGCCCCGCTCGGTTCGGGGGAGTGGTAAATGGCTACACCTTC. It is translated as CASSPARFGGVVNGYTF.

The rearrangement joins TRBV5-4 to TRBJ1-2, with 7 bases lining up with TRBD1. From germline, CDR1 is SGHNT and CDR2 YYREEE (reference sequence). The CDR3 covers 15 residues. V lost 0 bases, J lost 0 bases, and 2 bases stayed unmatched. CDR3 in amino acids: CASSLDQGANYGYTF. The CDR3 nucleotides are TGTGCCAGCAGCTTGGATCAGGGGGCTAACTATGGCTACACCTTC.

This chain uses TRBV5-1 with TRBJ1-2; 11 positions match TRBD1. J was trimmed by 7 bases and V by 2 bases; bases with no gene match: 1. The CDR3 length is 13 residues. The V gene's germline CDR1 is SGHRS and CDR2 YFSETQ. CDR3 amino acids: CASSLGTGGGYTF. DNA of the CDR3: TGCGCCAGCAGCTTAGGGACAGGGGGTGGCTACACCTTC.

This clone was observed a single time. This chain links TRBV7-6 with TRBJ1-1; TRBD1 is a possible D gene (5 bases). This CDR3 comprises 13 residues. V dropped 6 bases and J dropped 5 bases, with 13 bases sitting between them. Germline assignment: CDR1 SGHVS and CDR2 FNYEAQ. CDR3 amino acids: CASSSSQGTEAFF. The CDR3 nucleotides are TGTGCCAGCAGTTCCTCTCAGGGAACTGAAGCTTTCTTT.

V and J are TRBV5-1 and TRBJ1-5, with D unclear. Trimming removed 4 bases at V and 3 bases at J, with 5 bases between. CDR3 length: 12 amino acids. CDR1 SGHRS and CDR2 YFSETQ come from the germline V gene. CDR3 protein: CASSRDNQPQHF. CDR3 DNA sequence: TGCGCCAGCAGCCGGGACAATCAGCCCCAGCATTTT.

The V gene is TRBV29-1, the J gene TRBJ1-4; TRBD1 agrees at 10 bases. CDR3 length: 13 residues. CDR1 SQVTM and CDR2 ANQGSEA come from the germline V gene. Unmatched junction bases numbered 4, after V lost 5 bases and J lost 7 bases. In DNA, the CDR3 is TGCAGCGTTAGCCGGGACAGGGGTGAAAAACTGTTTTTT. This codes for CSVSRDRGEKLFF.

This clone showed up just once. The chain carries TRBV7-3 and TRBJ2-3, with 11 bases aligning to TRBD1. Germline V gene sequence: CDR1 SGHTA, CDR2 FQGTGA. Unmatched junction bases numbered 4, after V lost 5 bases and J lost 3 bases. The CDR3 has 15 amino acids. CDR3: CASSRGQGGTDTQYF. The CDR3 DNA follows: TGTGCCAGCAGCCGGGGACAGGGGGGTACAGATACGCAGTATTTT.

The rearrangement uses TRBV24-1 and TRBJ2-5, with a tentative D call TRBD1 (6 bases). From germline, CDR1 is KGHDR and CDR2 SFDVKD. The CDR3 runs 15 residues. V was trimmed by 2 bases and J by 2 bases, leaving 11 bases between them. Here the CDR3 reads CATSDSHDRQETQYF. CDR3 in DNA: TGTGCCACCAGTGATTCTCATGACAGGCAAGAGACCCAGTACTTC.

The V and J genes are TRBV7-3 and TRBJ2-1; tentative D call: TRBD1 (5 bases). The CDR3 sequence is 13 residues long. Trimming took off 2 bases at V and 8 bases at J, with 10 bases between the two ends. CDR1 is SGHTA and CDR2 is FQGTGA in the germline V gene. The CDR3 nucleotides read TGTGCCAGCAGCTTATTTGGGGCACATGAGCAGTTCTTC. It encodes CASSLFGAHEQFF.

The rearrangement uses TRBV19 and TRBJ1-1; D is unclear. CDR1 and CDR2 from the germline V gene are LNHDA and SQIVND (reference sequence). V was clipped by 5 bases and J by 1 base, with 17 bases between them. The CDR3 runs 16 residues. Here the CDR3 reads CASSPRGIIPNTEAFF. CDR3 DNA sequence: TGTGCCAGTAGTCCCCGCGGCATCATCCCGAACACTGAAGCTTTCTTT.

V and J are TRBV6-5 and TRBJ1-1; 11 nucleotides agree with TRBD1. Per the germline V gene, CDR1 is MNHEY and CDR2 is SVGAGI. This CDR3 has 13 residues. Unmatched junction bases numbered 4, after V lost 6 bases and J lost 7 bases. The CDR3 bases are TGTGCCAGCAGAAGGACAGGGGGCCATGAAGCTTTCTTT. This gives the protein CASRRTGGHEAFF.

The sample holds one count of this clone. The rearrangement joins TRBV6-5 to TRBJ1-1, with D possibly TRBD1 on 6 matching bases. V was pared by 2 bases and J by 4 bases, with 17 bases between. Germline CDR1 is MNHEY and CDR2 is SVGAGI. This CDR3 has 16 residues. The CDR3 nucleotides read TGTGCCAGCAGTTACATCAGGGGAAGATTGAGCACTGAAGCTTTCTTT. It codes for CASSYIRGRLSTEAFF.

The V call is TRBV19, the J call TRBJ1-1; the match to TRBD1 covers 8 bases. Unmatched junction bases numbered 4, after V lost 3 bases and J lost 4 bases. Germline CDR1 and CDR2: LNHDA and SQIVND (reference sequence). CDR3 length: 14 residues. The CDR3 reads CASSIDRGTTEAFF. The CDR3 DNA reads TGTGCCAGTAGTATTGACAGGGGTACCACTGAAGCTTTCTTT.

This clone was picked up many times. The gene calls are TRBV7-6 and TRBJ2-3, with TRBD1 matching 10 bases. This CDR3 is built from 15 residues. Germline loops: CDR1 SGHVS, CDR2 FNYEAQ. V was pared by 4 bases and J by 4 bases, with 5 bases of the junction left unmatched. The CDR3 nucleotides are TGTGCCAGCAGCTCAGCCGGGACAGGGGCAGATACGCAGTATTTT. This encodes CASSSAGTGADTQYF.

V gene TRBV5-6 combines with J gene TRBJ2-1; 9 bases align to TRBD1. The CDR3 is made up of 15 amino acids. CDR1 is SGHDT and CDR2 is YYEEEE in the germline V gene. V was pared by 3 bases and J by 6 bases, with 7 bases of the junction left unmatched. This CDR3 reads CASSSGTGMGNEQFF. CDR3 DNA sequence: TGTGCCAGCAGCTCCGGGACAGGGATGGGCAATGAGCAGTTCTTC. Together with reference TRBV5-6 and TRBJ2-1, the CDR3 gives the full variable domain: DAGVTQSPTHLIKTRGQQVTLRCSPKSGHDTVSWYQQALGQGPQFIFQYYEEEERQRGNFPDRFSGHQFPNYSSELNVNALLLGDSALYLCASSSGTGMGNEQFFGPGTRLTVL.

This clone was detected once. The gene calls are TRBV28 and TRBJ1-4, with TRBD1 as a possible D gene (5 bases). Looked up from germline, CDR1 is MDHEN and CDR2 is SYDVKM. The CDR3 extends over 14 amino acids. V lost 5 bases and J lost 8, with 15 bases in between. CDR3 sequence (DNA): TGTGCCAGCAGTGGGGTGGGGGGAAAGGAAAAACTGTTTTTT. It is translated as CASSGVGGKEKLFF.

The CDR3 region is CASSYSPSQPQHF. CDR3 DNA: TGTGCCAGCAGTTACTCGCCAAGCCAGCCCCAGCATTTT. The rearrangement joins TRBV6-5 to TRBJ1-5; D remains ambiguous. Germline CDR1 MNHEY, CDR2 SVGAGI. The V and J ends lost 0 bases and 7 bases respectively, with 7 bases between them. The CDR3 has 13 residues.